These T cell receptor beta chains were read from a single sample in a study of metastatic and nonmetastatic thyroid tumors. With MiXCR, TCRdb reprocessed the PCR reads. The data hold tens of thousands of clones, with 15% to 20% observed a single time. What was sequenced was blood. Source of these receptors: a female donor with papillary thyroid cancer or a benign thyroid nodule (not recorded which). Some clones in this sample may be carry-over from other donors' samples. CDR3s include the opening cysteine and the closing phenylalanine or tryptophan. The D gene is left open where the match is weak. Rows may omit the clone size; those that give it use once, few, many or a size class.

j_call | clone_size | d_call | v_call | cdr3_nt | cdr3_aa
TRBJ1-5 | many | NA | TRBV2 | TGTGCCAGCAGCCAAGAGGGTAGCAATCAGCCCCAGCATTTT | CASSQEGSNQPQHF
TRBJ1-2 | NA | NA | TRBV5-1 | TGCGCCAGCAGCTTGGAGCAGCACTATGGCTACACCTTC | CASSLEQHYGYTF
TRBJ2-2 | many | NA | TRBV18 | TGTGCCAGCTCACCCCGGGGGATGAGCGGCGGGGAGCTGTTTTTT | CASSPRGMSGGELFF
TRBJ2-1 | many | NA | TRBV5-5 | TGTGCCAGCAGCTTCTTTGTGAACAATGAGCAGTTCTTC | CASSFFVNNEQFF
TRBJ1-2 | many | TRBD1 | TRBV18 | TGTGCCAGCTCCCCAGGGACAGGCACTGGCTACACCTTC | CASSPGTGTGYTF
TRBJ1-2 | many | NA | TRBV20-1 | TGCAGTGCTAGAGATCTCGAGGGGGATAGCTATGGCTACACCTTC | CSARDLEGDSYGYTF
TRBJ2-2 | few | NA | TRBV10-1 | TGCGCCAGCCCGCGGGGCTTGGTGGACACCGGGGAGCTGTTTTTT | CASPRGLVDTGELFF
TRBJ1-2 | NA | TRBD1 | TRBV5-1 | TGCGCCAGCAGCGCCGGACAGGGTTACGTAAATGGCTACACCTTC | CASSAGQGYVNGYTF
TRBJ2-3 | NA | NA | TRBV10-2 | TGCGCCAGCGCAATACCAGATACGCAGTATTTT | CASAIPDTQYF
TRBJ2-7 | few | TRBD2 | TRBV12-3/TRBV12-4 | TGTGCCAGCAGTTTTTCAGGGGCGGGAGGAGCCTACGAGCAGTACTTC | CASSFSGAGGAYEQYF
TRBJ1-1 | NA | TRBD1 | TRBV20-1 | TGCAGTGCTAGATGGGGACAGGTGAACACTGAAGCTTTCTTT | CSARWGQVNTEAFF
TRBJ2-2 | NA | TRBD1 | TRBV11-2 | TGTGCCAGCAGCTTTACAGGGGACACCGGGGAGCTGTTTTTT | CASSFTGDTGELFF
TRBJ2-7 | NA | NA | TRBV10-3 | TGTGCCATCAGTGAGTGGGGGGGCCCCTACGAGCAGTACTTC | CAISEWGGPYEQYF
TRBJ2-7 | NA | TRBD1 | TRBV12-3/TRBV12-4 | TGTGCCAGCAGAGGGGGCACAGTTGACCACGAGCAGTACTTC | CASRGGTVDHEQYF
TRBJ2-6 | many | NA | TRBV5-1 | TGCGCCAGCAGCTCTATCTCTGGGGCCAACGTCCTGACTTTC | CASSSISGANVLTF
TRBJ2-7 | few | TRBD2 | TRBV6-1 | TGTGCCAGCAGGATAGCGGGAGTTGTGAGCGAGCAGTACTTC | CASRIAGVVSEQYF
TRBJ1-4 | NA | TRBD1 | TRBV7-7 | TGTGCTAGCGGACTGGGACAGGGTGAAAAACTGTTTTTT | CASGLGQGEKLFF
TRBJ2-1 | NA | NA | TRBV4-1 | TGCGCCAGCAGCCAAGGTCTACTCTTCTCCTACAATGAGCAGTTCTTC | CASSQGLLFSYNEQFF
TRBJ2-3 | few | NA | TRBV11-3 | TGTGCCAGCAGCCCCCTGGGTGGGGGCACAGATACGCAGTATTTT | CASSPLGGGTDTQYF
TRBJ2-7 | medium-sized | NA | TRBV6-1 | TGTGCCAGCAGTTTAGGCCCTACCTACGAGCAGTACTTC | CASSLGPTYEQYF
TRBJ2-5 | NA | NA | TRBV20-1 | TGCAGTGCTAGGTGGGGGATCGGCCAAGAGACCCAGTACTTC | CSARWGIGQETQYF
TRBJ1-5 | many | NA | TRBV11-2 | TGTGCCAGCAGCTTAGATTTGGGGCAGCCCCAGCATTTT | CASSLDLGQPQHF
TRBJ1-2 | many | NA | TRBV3-1 | TGTGCCAGCAGCCAAGGGGGCAGGGTCTATGGCTACACCTTC | CASSQGGRVYGYTF
TRBJ2-1 | NA | TRBD1 | TRBV11-1 | TGTGCCAGCAGCTTAGGTTCGACAGGGGGCAATGAGCAGTTCTTC | CASSLGSTGGNEQFF
TRBJ2-7 | many | NA | TRBV10-3 | TGTGCCATCAGTGATAGACTCCAGGGGGGTTACGAGCAGTACTTC | CAISDRLQGGYEQYF
TRBJ1-1 | once | NA | TRBV6-1 | TGTGCCAGCAGTCAAAATCACCCTGGGGCTGAAGCTTTCTTT | CASSQNHPGAEAFF
TRBJ1-3 | few | TRBD1 | TRBV6-1 | TGTGCCAGCAGTGAAGGACAGGGTACTCCGCACACCATATATTTT | CASSEGQGTPHTIYF
TRBJ1-6 | many | NA | TRBV20-1 | TGCAGTGCTCCCCGGGGGCAGGTGGGGTATAATTCACCCCTCCACTTT | CSAPRGQVGYNSPLHF
TRBJ2-7 | NA | NA | TRBV20-1 | TGCAGTGCTTTCCCTCGGGGCTACGAGCAGTACTTC | CSAFPRGYEQYF
TRBJ1-4 | many | NA | TRBV6-1 | TGTGCCAGCAGTCCCAGGGTAACTAATGAAGAACTGTTTTTT | CASSPRVTNEELFF
TRBJ2-3 | many | NA | TRBV11-2 | TGTGCCAGCAGCAATACAGGGTCGGATACGCAGTATTTT | CASSNTGSDTQYF
TRBJ2-1 | medium-sized | TRBD2 | TRBV19 | TGTGCCAGTAGTACCGCTAGCGGGGGGGGAATAAGCGAGCAGTTCTTC | CASSTASGGGISEQFF
TRBJ2-3 | many | TRBD2 | TRBV20-1 | TGCAGTGCATTCGGGACTAGCTCCCTGGATACGCAGTATTTT | CSAFGTSSLDTQYF
TRBJ2-7 | many | TRBD1 | TRBV19 | TGTGCCAGTAGTAGCCGGGACAGGGGAAACGAGCAGTACTTC | CASSSRDRGNEQYF
TRBJ2-7 | NA | TRBD1 | TRBV20-1 | TGCAGTGCTAGCCCGGGACAGGGGTGGTCCTACGAGCAGTACTTC | CSASPGQGWSYEQYF
TRBJ2-1 | many | NA | TRBV3-1 | TGTGCCAGCAGCCAATTGCGGGCGAATGAGCAGTTCTTC | CASSQLRANEQFF
TRBJ1-2 | few | NA | TRBV19 | TGTGCCAGTAGTATGACCGTTAACTATGGCTACACCTTC | CASSMTVNYGYTF
TRBJ2-2 | many | NA | TRBV6-4 | TGTGCCAGCGCTGAGGGAGCCGCCGCGAACACCGGGGAGCTGTTTTTT | CASAEGAAANTGELFF
TRBJ2-1 | many | NA | TRBV7-7 | TGTGCTAGCAGCCCAAATAGCGGCCCATACAATGAGCAGTTCTTC | CASSPNSGPYNEQFF